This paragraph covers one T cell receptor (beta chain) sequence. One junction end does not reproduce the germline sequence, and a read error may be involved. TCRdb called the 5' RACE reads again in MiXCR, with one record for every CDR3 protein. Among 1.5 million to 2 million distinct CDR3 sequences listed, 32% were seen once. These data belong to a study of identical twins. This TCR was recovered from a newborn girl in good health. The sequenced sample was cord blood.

The CDR3 reads CAGSLGGSGNIQYF. In DNA form, the CDR3 reads TGTGCCGGCAGCTTAGGGGGGAGCGGGAACATTCAGTACTTC. This chain uses TRBV13 with TRBJ2-4; perhaps D is TRBD1 or TRBD2 (6 bases each). The CDR3 extends over 14 amino acids. The V gene's germline CDR1 is PRHDT and CDR2 FYEKMQ (reference sequence).